This is a list of T cell receptor beta chains from one sample in a study of Graves' ophthalmopathy and Graves' hyperthyroidism. TCRdb fed the multiplex PCR reads into MiXCR, producing one record per CDR3 protein. The profile shows about 590,000 distinct CDR3 sequences, less than 40% of them singletons. Sequencing was performed on peripheral blood or thyroid tissue (not recorded which). The receptors here all came from an adult man with Graves' hyperthyroidism. Both conserved end residues are part of each CDR3. Fields, in order: V gene, J gene, D gene, clone size, CDR3 DNA, CDR3 protein. A D gene is named only where the DNA matches it firmly. Clone sizes are given selectively: once, few, many, or a class where the clone is expanded.

V gene: TRBV10-3
J gene: TRBJ1-5
D gene: .
clone size: .
CDR3 DNA: TGTGCCACGGGTGGGGGAAATAGCAATCAGCCCCAGCATTTT
CDR3 protein: CATGGGNSNQPQHF

V gene: TRBV20-1
J gene: TRBJ2-7
D gene: .
clone size: many
CDR3 DNA: TGCAGTGTTCTCCACCCCCTCTCCTACGAGCAGTACTTC
CDR3 protein: CSVLHPLSYEQYF

V gene: TRBV6-5
J gene: TRBJ1-5
D gene: TRBD1
clone size: few
CDR3 DNA: TGTGCCAGCACCGGACAGGGTCGTAATCAGCCCCAGCATTTT
CDR3 protein: CASTGQGRNQPQHF

V gene: TRBV24-1
J gene: TRBJ1-2
D gene: TRBD1
clone size: .
CDR3 DNA: TGTGCCACCAGTGATCCCTCCCCGGGACAGGGGGACTATGGCTACACCTTC
CDR3 protein: CATSDPSPGQGDYGYTF

V gene: TRBV7-2
J gene: TRBJ2-7
D gene: TRBD1
clone size: .
CDR3 DNA: TGTGGCAGCAGCTTCCGGGACAGGGGGGCAACCTACGAGCAGTACTTC
CDR3 protein: CGSSFRDRGATYEQYF

V gene: TRBV19
J gene: TRBJ2-7
D gene: .
clone size: .
CDR3 DNA: TGTGCCAGTAGTCCGGCCGTTGCCTACGAGCAGTACTTC
CDR3 protein: CASSPAVAYEQYF

V gene: TRBV12-3/TRBV12-4
J gene: TRBJ2-5
D gene: TRBD2
clone size: many
CDR3 DNA: TGTGCCAGCCGTATAGGGACTAGCTGGGCGGAGACCCAGTACTTC
CDR3 protein: CASRIGTSWAETQYF

V gene: TRBV3-1
J gene: TRBJ1-1
D gene: .
clone size: few
CDR3 DNA: TGTGCCAGCAGCCAAGTAGAAGGGAACACTGAAGCTTTCTTT
CDR3 protein: CASSQVEGNTEAFF

V gene: TRBV2
J gene: TRBJ1-4
D gene: .
clone size: many
CDR3 DNA: TGTGCCAGCAGCTACTTCGACAGTAATGAAAAACTGTTTTTT
CDR3 protein: CASSYFDSNEKLFF

V gene: TRBV6-6
J gene: TRBJ2-6
D gene: .
clone size: few
CDR3 DNA: TGTGCCAGCAGTTACTCGGGGGCCCACTCTGGGGCCAACGTCCTGACTTTC
CDR3 protein: CASSYSGAHSGANVLTF

V gene: TRBV25-1
J gene: TRBJ2-7
D gene: .
clone size: many
CDR3 DNA: TGTGCCAGCAGTTACGCCGGAAACTCCTACGAGCAGTACTTC
CDR3 protein: CASSYAGNSYEQYF

V gene: TRBV10-2
J gene: TRBJ2-5
D gene: TRBD2
clone size: .
CDR3 DNA: TGCGCCAGCAGTTGGACTAGAGGGGAGACCCAGTACTTC
CDR3 protein: CASSWTRGETQYF

V gene: TRBV29-1
J gene: TRBJ1-5
D gene: .
clone size: .
CDR3 DNA: TGCAGCGTGAGGGCAGTAGGCAATCAGCCCCAGCATTTT
CDR3 protein: CSVRAVGNQPQHF

V gene: TRBV27
J gene: TRBJ2-5
D gene: .
clone size: .
CDR3 DNA: TGTGCCAGCAGCCCTACCGAGGCCGAGGAGACCCAGTACTTC
CDR3 protein: CASSPTEAEETQYF

V gene: TRBV6-5
J gene: TRBJ1-1
D gene: .
clone size: many
CDR3 DNA: TGTGCCAGCAGTTACGGGGCACAGACTGAAGCTTTCTTT
CDR3 protein: CASSYGAQTEAFF

V gene: TRBV24-1
J gene: TRBJ2-7
D gene: TRBD2
clone size: few
CDR3 DNA: TGTGCCACCAGAGCTAGCGGGGGCTACGAGCAGTACTTC
CDR3 protein: CATRASGGYEQYF

V gene: TRBV7-9
J gene: TRBJ1-1
D gene: .
clone size: .
CDR3 DNA: TGTGCCAGCAGCTCCCCTGCCTATGAAGCTTTCTTT
CDR3 protein: CASSSPAYEAFF

V gene: TRBV12-3/TRBV12-4
J gene: TRBJ2-3
D gene: .
clone size: .
CDR3 DNA: TGTGCCAGCAGTCCCGTGGTAGATACGCAGTATTTT
CDR3 protein: CASSPVVDTQYF